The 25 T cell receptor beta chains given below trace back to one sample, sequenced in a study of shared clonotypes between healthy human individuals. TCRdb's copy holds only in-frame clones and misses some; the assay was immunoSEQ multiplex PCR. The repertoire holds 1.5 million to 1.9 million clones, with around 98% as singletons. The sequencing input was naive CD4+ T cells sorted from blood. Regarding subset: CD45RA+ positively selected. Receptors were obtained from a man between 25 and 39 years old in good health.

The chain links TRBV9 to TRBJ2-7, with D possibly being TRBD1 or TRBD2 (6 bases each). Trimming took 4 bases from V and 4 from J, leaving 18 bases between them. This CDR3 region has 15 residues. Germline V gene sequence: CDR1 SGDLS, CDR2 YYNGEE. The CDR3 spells CASSFSWGAEYEQYF. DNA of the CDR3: TGTGCCAGCAGCTTCTCGTGGGGGGCGGAGTACGAGCAGTACTTC.

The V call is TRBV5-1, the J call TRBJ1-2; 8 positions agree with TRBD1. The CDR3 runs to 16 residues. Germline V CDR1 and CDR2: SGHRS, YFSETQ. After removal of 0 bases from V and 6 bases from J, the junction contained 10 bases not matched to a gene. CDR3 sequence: CASSLDGTGLSDGYTF. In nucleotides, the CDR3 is TGCGCCAGCAGCTTGGATGGGACAGGCCTTTCGGATGGCTACACCTTC.

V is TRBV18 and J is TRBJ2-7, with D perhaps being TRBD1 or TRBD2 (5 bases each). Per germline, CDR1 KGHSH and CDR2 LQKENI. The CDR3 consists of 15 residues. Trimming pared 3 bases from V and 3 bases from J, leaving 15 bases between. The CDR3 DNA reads TGTGCCAGCTCACCTCTCATTGGGACGGACTACGAGCAGTACTTC. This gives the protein CASSPLIGTDYEQYF.

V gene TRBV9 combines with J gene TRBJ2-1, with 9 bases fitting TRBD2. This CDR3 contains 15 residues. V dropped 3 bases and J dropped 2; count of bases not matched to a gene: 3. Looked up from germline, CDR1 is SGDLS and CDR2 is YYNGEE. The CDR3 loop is CASSAAGGPYNEQFF. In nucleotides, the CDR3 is TGTGCCAGCAGCGCCGCGGGAGGGCCCTACAATGAGCAGTTCTTC.

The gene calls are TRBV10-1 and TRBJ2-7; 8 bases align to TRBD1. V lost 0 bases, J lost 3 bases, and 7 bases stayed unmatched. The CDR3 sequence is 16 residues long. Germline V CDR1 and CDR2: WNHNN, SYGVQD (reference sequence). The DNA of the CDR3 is TGCGCCAGCAGTGAGTCGCGAGGACAGGGTTTCTACGAGCAGTACTTC. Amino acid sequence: CASSESRGQGFYEQYF.

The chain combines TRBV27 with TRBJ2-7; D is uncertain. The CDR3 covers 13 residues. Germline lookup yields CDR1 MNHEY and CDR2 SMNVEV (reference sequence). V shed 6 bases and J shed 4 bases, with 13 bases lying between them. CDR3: CASRKTRGYEQYF. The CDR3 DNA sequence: TGTGCCAGCAGAAAAACGCGTGGGTACGAGCAGTACTTC.

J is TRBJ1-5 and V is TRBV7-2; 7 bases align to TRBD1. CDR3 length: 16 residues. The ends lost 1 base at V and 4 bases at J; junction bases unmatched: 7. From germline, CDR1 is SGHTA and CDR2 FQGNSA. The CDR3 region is CASSLDGQVLNQPQHF. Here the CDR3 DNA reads TGTGCCAGCAGCTTAGATGGACAGGTCCTTAATCAGCCCCAGCATTTT.

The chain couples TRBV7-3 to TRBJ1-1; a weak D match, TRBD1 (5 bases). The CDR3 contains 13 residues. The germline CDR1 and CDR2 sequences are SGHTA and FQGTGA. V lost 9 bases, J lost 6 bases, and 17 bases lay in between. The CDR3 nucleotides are TGTGCCAGAGGAAGGCCGTCGGGGGCTGAAGCTTTCTTT. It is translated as CARGRPSGAEAFF.

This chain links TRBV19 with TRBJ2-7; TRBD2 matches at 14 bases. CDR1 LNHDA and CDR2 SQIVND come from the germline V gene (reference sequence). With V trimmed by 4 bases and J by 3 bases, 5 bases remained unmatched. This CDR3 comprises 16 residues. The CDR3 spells CASSTGLAGGSYEQYF. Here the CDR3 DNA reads TGTGCCAGTAGTACCGGACTAGCGGGAGGAAGCTACGAGCAGTACTTC.

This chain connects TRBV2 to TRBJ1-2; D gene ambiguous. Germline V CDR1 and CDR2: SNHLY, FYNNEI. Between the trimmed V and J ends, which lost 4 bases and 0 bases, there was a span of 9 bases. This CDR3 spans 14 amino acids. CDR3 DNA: TGTGCCAGCAGTGTAGTTATGGCTAACTATGGCTACACCTTC. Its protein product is CASSVVMANYGYTF.

The CDR3 reads CAISEGVRVSNQPQHF. CDR3 bases: TGTGCCATCAGTGAGGGGGTAAGGGTAAGCAATCAGCCCCAGCATTTT. V usage is TRBV10-3 and J usage is TRBJ1-5, with D unclear. V lost 2 bases and J lost 1, with 12 bases in between. Germline V gene sequence: CDR1 ENHRY, CDR2 SYGVKD. The CDR3 length is 16 residues.

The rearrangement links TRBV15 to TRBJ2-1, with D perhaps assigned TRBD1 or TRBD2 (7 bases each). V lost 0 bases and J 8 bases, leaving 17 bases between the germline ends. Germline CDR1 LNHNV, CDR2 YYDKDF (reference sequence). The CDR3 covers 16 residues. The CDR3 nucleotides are TGTGCCACCAGCAGAGATCGACAGGGCGGGAGCCATGAGCAGTTCTTC. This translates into CATSRDRQGGSHEQFF.

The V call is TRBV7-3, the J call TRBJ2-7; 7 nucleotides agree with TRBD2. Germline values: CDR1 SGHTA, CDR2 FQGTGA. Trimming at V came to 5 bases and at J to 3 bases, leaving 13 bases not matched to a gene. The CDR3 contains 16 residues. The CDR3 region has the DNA TGTGCCAGCAGCGGACTCCTAGCGGCTTACAGCTACGAGCAGTACTTC. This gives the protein CASSGLLAAYSYEQYF.

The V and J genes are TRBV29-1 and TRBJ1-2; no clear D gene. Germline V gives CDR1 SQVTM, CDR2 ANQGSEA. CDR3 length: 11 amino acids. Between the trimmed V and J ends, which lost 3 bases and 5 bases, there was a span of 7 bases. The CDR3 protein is CSVDTEYGYTF. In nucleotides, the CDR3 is TGCAGCGTTGACACGGAATATGGCTACACCTTC.

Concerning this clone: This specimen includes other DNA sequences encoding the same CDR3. The CDR3 sequence: CASSVDGDSYNEQFF. For the CDR3, the DNA is TGTGCCAGCAGCGTAGACGGGGACTCCTACAATGAGCAGTTCTTC. The chain employs TRBV9 and TRBJ2-1; D perhaps matches TRBD2 (5 bases). V lost 0 bases, J lost 0 bases, and 7 bases lay in between. The CDR3 contains 15 residues. The germline CDR1 and CDR2 sequences are SGDLS and YYNGEE. Full variable domain (outside the CDR3, taken from reference TRBV9 and TRBJ2-1): DSGVTQTPKHLITATGQRVTLRCSPRSGDLSVYWYQQSLDQGLQFLIQYYNGEERAKGNILERFSAQQFPDLHSELNLSSLELGDSALYFCASSVDGDSYNEQFFGPGTRLTVL.

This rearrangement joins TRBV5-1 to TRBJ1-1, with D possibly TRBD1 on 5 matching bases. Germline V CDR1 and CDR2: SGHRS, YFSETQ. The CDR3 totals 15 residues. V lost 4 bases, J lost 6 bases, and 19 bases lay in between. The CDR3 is CASSPGGSWGAEAFF. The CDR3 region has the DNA TGCGCCAGCAGCCCGGGCGGTTCTTGGGGGGCTGAAGCTTTCTTT.

CDR3 region: CASSKGGTPSETQYF. Written as DNA, the CDR3 is TGTGCCAGCAGCAAAGGGGGGACACCCTCGGAGACCCAGTACTTC. J is TRBJ2-5 and V is TRBV9; D tentatively fits TRBD1 or TRBD2 (6 bases each). Germline V gives CDR1 SGDLS, CDR2 YYNGEE. There are 15 residues in the CDR3. Deletions cut 4 bases from V and 5 bases from J, with 18 bases between.

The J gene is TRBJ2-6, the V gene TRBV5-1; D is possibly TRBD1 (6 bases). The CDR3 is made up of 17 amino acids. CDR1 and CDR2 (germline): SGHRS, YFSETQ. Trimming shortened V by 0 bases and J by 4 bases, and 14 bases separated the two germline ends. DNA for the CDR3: TGCGCCAGCAGCTTGGCCGACACAGGGTTGGGGGCCAACGTCCTGACTTTC. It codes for CASSLADTGLGANVLTF.

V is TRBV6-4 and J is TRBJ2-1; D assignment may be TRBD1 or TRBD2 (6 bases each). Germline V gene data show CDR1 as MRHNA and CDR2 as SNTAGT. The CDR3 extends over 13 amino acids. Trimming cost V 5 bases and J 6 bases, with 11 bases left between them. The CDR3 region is CASSTGASNEQFF. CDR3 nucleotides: TGTGCCAGCAGTACGGGGGCGAGCAATGAGCAGTTCTTC.

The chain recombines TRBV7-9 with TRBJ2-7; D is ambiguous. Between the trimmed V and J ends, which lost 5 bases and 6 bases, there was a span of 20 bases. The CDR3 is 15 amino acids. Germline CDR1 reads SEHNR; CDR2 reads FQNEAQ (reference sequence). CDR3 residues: CASSAKQNLHSEQYF. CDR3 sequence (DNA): TGTGCCAGCAGCGCGAAGCAGAATCTTCACAGCGAGCAGTACTTC.

In DNA form, the CDR3 reads TGTGCCAGCAGCTTGGGGACAGGGCAAGGGGAGCTGTTTTTT. Its protein is CASSLGTGQGELFF. This chain joins TRBV5-4 and TRBJ2-2; TRBD1 matches at 8 bases. The CDR3 is made up of 14 amino acids. V shed 0 bases and J 8 bases; nucleotides not matched to a gene: 3. From germline, CDR1 is SGHNT and CDR2 YYREEE (reference sequence).

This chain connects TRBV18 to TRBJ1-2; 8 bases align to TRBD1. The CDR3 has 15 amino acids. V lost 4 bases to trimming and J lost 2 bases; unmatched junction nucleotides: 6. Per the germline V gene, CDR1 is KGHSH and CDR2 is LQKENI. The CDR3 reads CASSRPDRANYGYTF. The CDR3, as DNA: TGTGCCAGCTCACGACCGGACAGGGCGAACTATGGCTACACCTTC.

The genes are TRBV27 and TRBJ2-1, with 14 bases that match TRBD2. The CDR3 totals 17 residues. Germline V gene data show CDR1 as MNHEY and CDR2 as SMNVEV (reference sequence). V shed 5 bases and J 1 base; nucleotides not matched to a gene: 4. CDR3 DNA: TGTGCCAGCAGTCCCGGGACTAGCGGGAGATCCTACAATGAGCAGTTCTTC. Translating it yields CASSPGTSGRSYNEQFF.

The CDR3 loop is CASSLDTSLNTGELFF. CDR3 sequence (DNA): TGTGCCAGCAGTTTAGACACTAGTCTGAACACCGGGGAGCTGTTTTTT. This chain uses TRBV28 with TRBJ2-2; D is possibly TRBD2 (5 bases). The CDR3 runs to 16 residues. The V gene's germline CDR1 is MDHEN and CDR2 SYDVKM. V gave up 2 bases and J gave up 1 base, with 11 bases separating them. Full variable domain (rest looked up from reference TRBV28 and TRBJ2-2): DVKVTQSSRYLVKRTGEKVFLECVQDMDHENMFWYRQDPGLGLRLIYFSYDVKMKEKGDIPEGYSVSREKKERFSLILESASTNQTSMYLCASSLDTSLNTGELFFGEGSRLTVL.

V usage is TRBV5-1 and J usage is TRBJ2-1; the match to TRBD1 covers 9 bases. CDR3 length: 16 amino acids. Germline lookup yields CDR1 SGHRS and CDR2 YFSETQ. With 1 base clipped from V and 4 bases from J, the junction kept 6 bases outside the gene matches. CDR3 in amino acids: CASSLRPGQGYNEQFF. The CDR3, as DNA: TGCGCCAGCAGCTTGAGGCCGGGACAGGGTTACAATGAGCAGTTCTTC.